The sequence of this T cell receptor (beta chain) was determined in a study of blood T cell repertoires in COVID-19. Study details: The United States, Italy and Spain provided the acute and convalescent COVID-19 samples.

The assay was immunoSEQ multiplex PCR, and TCRdb's table has in-frame clones only and misses some. The sample carries roughly 220,000 clones, approximately 84% recorded once. This CDR3 has 15 amino acids. Germline lookup yields CDR1 SGHVS and CDR2 FQNEAQ. Trimming removed 6 bases from V and 4 bases from J; junction bases left unmatched: 5. The source of this sequence is an older woman with acute or convalescent COVID-19. V usage is TRBV7-8 and J usage is TRBJ1-5, with TRBD1 matching over 11 bases. Sequencing input: peripheral blood. This chain's CDR3 is CASSRTGGGNQPQHF. CDR3 coding DNA: TGTGCCAGCAGTAGGACAGGGGGCGGGAATCAGCCCCAGCATTTT.